A single sample gave rise to the 10 T cell receptor beta chains below, sequenced in a study of shared clonotypes between healthy human individuals. The repertoire was sequenced with immunoSEQ multiplex PCR; TCRdb's copy has only in-frame clones and lacks some. The sample consists of 640,000 or so clones, approximately 75% of them appearing once. What was sequenced was memory CD4+ T cells sorted from blood. The subset here: CD45RA-negative fraction. The receptors shown here come from a woman aged 25 to 39 in good health.

The V gene is TRBV19, the J gene TRBJ2-7, with TRBD1 matching over 7 bases. After removal of 3 bases from V and 4 bases from J, the junction contained 6 bases not matched to a gene. The CDR3 consists of 14 residues. CDR1 is LNHDA and CDR2 is SQIVND in the germline V gene (reference sequence). DNA for the CDR3: TGTGCCAGTAGTATCAGGGGGATTTGGTACGAGCAGTACTTC. This translates into CASSIRGIWYEQYF.

This clone was picked up one time. This chain joins TRBV4-1 and TRBJ2-3; D is uncertain. Germline CDR1 reads MGHRA; CDR2 reads YSYEKL. The CDR3 runs 13 residues. V was shortened by 4 bases and J by 9 bases, with 14 bases between the two germline ends. The CDR3 spells CASSLSVVETQYF. CDR3 DNA sequence: TGCGCCAGCAGCCTATCGGTCGTTGAGACGCAGTATTTT.

CDR3 nucleotide sequence: TGTGCCAGCAGTGAATACAGGGATAGCAATCAGCCCCAGCATTTT. This gives the protein CASSEYRDSNQPQHF. V usage is TRBV6-1 and J usage is TRBJ1-5; D is possibly TRBD1 (6 bases). V was cut by 2 bases and J by 0 bases, with 8 bases left in between. In germline, CDR1 is MNHNS, CDR2 SASEGT. CDR3 length equals 15 residues.

This chain connects TRBV2 to TRBJ2-1; unclear D gene. The ends were cut back, 0 bases at V and 2 bases at J, with 2 bases in the middle. CDR3 length: 13 amino acids. The germline V gene encodes CDR1 SNHLY and CDR2 FYNNEI. CDR3 in amino acids: CASSEAAYNEQFF. The CDR3 nucleotides read TGTGCCAGCAGTGAAGCGGCCTACAATGAGCAGTTCTTC.

V usage is TRBV7-9 and J usage is TRBJ2-1, with D possibly TRBD2 on 5 matching bases. Per the germline V gene, CDR1 is SEHNR and CDR2 is FQNEAQ (reference sequence). CDR3 length equals 14 residues. Trimming left V 4 bases short and J 3 bases short, with 10 bases between. The CDR3 sequence: CASSSAGGYNEQFF. CDR3 in DNA: TGTGCCAGCAGCTCGGCAGGAGGCTACAATGAGCAGTTCTTC.

J is TRBJ1-2 and V is TRBV7-6; 7 bases align to TRBD1. This CDR3 has 15 amino acids. Germline lookup yields CDR1 SGHVS and CDR2 FNYEAQ. Trimming cost V 6 bases and J 4 bases; bases outside gene matches: 11. In DNA, the CDR3 is TGTGCCAGCAGTCCTAGACAGGGAATGGGCTATGGCTACACCTTC. It encodes CASSPRQGMGYGYTF.

CDR3 sequence reads: CASSRSRGLGGELFF. The CDR3 nucleotides are TGTGCCAGCAGTCGCTCCCGGGGGTTAGGTGGGGAGCTGTTTTTT. The chain is built from TRBV27 and TRBJ2-2, with a weak D call TRBD2 (6 bases). This CDR3 is 15 amino acids long. V was shortened by 5 bases and J by 8 bases, with 18 bases between the two germline ends. The germline gives CDR1 MNHEY, CDR2 SMNVEV (reference sequence).

On this clone: This sample includes further DNA sequences coding for the same CDR3. The chain links TRBV20-1 to TRBJ2-1; D remains unclear. Germline V gene data show CDR1 as DFQATT and CDR2 as SNEGSKA (reference sequence). The CDR3 contains 11 residues. CDR3 protein: CSRSSYNEQFF. The DNA for the CDR3 is TGCAGCCGAAGCTCTTACAATGAGCAGTTCTTC.

The V and J genes are TRBV11-3 and TRBJ1-3; D is undetermined. V lost 3 bases to trimming and J lost 0 bases, with 9 bases between them. Germline CDR1 and CDR2: SGHNT and YENEEA. This CDR3 has 15 residues. The chain's CDR3 is CASSLGGNSGNTIYF. CDR3 in DNA: TGTGCCAGCAGCTTGGGCGGAAACTCTGGAAACACCATATATTTT.

The J gene is TRBJ2-2, the V gene TRBV29-1; D gene unclear. V shed 7 bases and J shed 4 bases, with 7 bases lying between them. CDR3 length equals 11 residues. From germline, CDR1 is SQVTM and CDR2 ANQGSEA. The CDR3 protein is CSAGFTGELFF. The CDR3 region has the DNA TGCAGCGCCGGGTTCACCGGGGAGCTGTTTTTT.